Following are 16 T cell receptor beta chains from one sample sequenced in a study of human CD8 memory T cell subsets. By UMI-labeled 5' RACE, the TCR beta libraries were made. Using the 5' RACE reads, TCRdb records one entry per CDR3 protein without DNA. The sample data list 10,000 or so distinct CDR3 sequences. The sample taken for sequencing was CD8+ stem-like memory T cells (TSCM and TCM) sorted from PBMCs. Specified subset: stem-like memory CD8 T cells (TSTEM), CCR7+ PD-1- TIGIT-. The receptors shown here come from a human donor in good health.

V gene TRBV5-1 combines with J gene TRBJ2-7; the D call of TRBD2 rests on TCRdb alone, since no DNA is present to check it. The CDR3 contains 13 residues. Germline CDR1 is SGHRS and CDR2 is YFSETQ. CDR3 loop: CASSLRPGNEQYF.

This sequence joins TRBV27 and TRBJ1-5; TCRdb gives TRBD1 as the D gene, but with no DNA this cannot be confirmed. Germline V lookup: CDR1 MNHEY, CDR2 SMNVEV (reference sequence). The CDR3 covers 19 residues. The CDR3 loop is CASSFTPPVGQGAGQPQHF.

This rearrangement joins TRBV6-5 to TRBJ1-1. Germline V CDR1 and CDR2: MNHEY, SVGAGI. The CDR3 spans 15 residues. The CDR3 is CASSYLGFADTEAFF.

This sequence joins TRBV7-8 and TRBJ2-5; TCRdb proposes TRBD1, but this gene call is untestable without DNA. This CDR3 is built from 14 residues. The germline gives CDR1 SGHVS, CDR2 FQNEAQ. Here the CDR3 reads CASSYRDALGTQYF.

The chain employs TRBV6-2 or TRBV6-3 and TRBJ1-5; TCRdb designates TRBD1, a call that cannot be tested without DNA. The CDR3 extends over 13 amino acids. CDR1 and CDR2 (germline): MNHEY, SVGEGT. The CDR3 region is CASTDGGNQPQHF.

The chain is built from TRBV6-2 or TRBV6-3 and TRBJ2-7; TCRdb's D call, TRBD1, is unchecked because there is no DNA. This CDR3 spans 13 amino acids. Looked up from germline, CDR1 is MNHEY and CDR2 is SVGEGT. The CDR3 here is CASSRGSSYEQYF.

This clonotype counts as medium-sized by frequency. The V gene is TRBV3-1, the J gene TRBJ2-3; absent DNA, TCRdb's TRBD2 call cannot be checked. Per the germline V gene, CDR1 is LGHDT and CDR2 is YNNKEL (reference sequence). CDR3 length: 14 amino acids. CDR3 region: CASSQVTSIDTQYF.

This sequence joins TRBV11-2 and TRBJ1-5. This CDR3 contains 15 residues. Per the germline V gene, CDR1 is SGHAT and CDR2 is FQNNGV. This chain's CDR3 is CASSLGSGYNQPQHF.

This chain joins TRBV4-1 and TRBJ2-5; TCRdb returns TRBD2, unconfirmable since there is no DNA. CDR3 length: 15 residues. Germline V gives CDR1 MGHRA, CDR2 YSYEKL. CDR3 region: CASSLAGGLQETQYF.

Frequency places this clonotype as medium-sized. The rearrangement uses TRBV29-1 and TRBJ2-3; the D gene TCRdb calls, TRBD1, cannot be checked with no DNA. Germline V CDR1 and CDR2: SQVTM, ANQGSEA. The CDR3 totals 15 residues. This CDR3 is CSVRGWDRETDTQYF.

The CDR3 spells CASSSDLQETQYF. The chain employs TRBV7-9 and TRBJ2-5; TCRdb calls TRBD2, which cannot be checked without DNA. This CDR3 is built from 13 residues. The V gene's germline CDR1 is SEHNR and CDR2 FQNEAQ (reference sequence).

V gene TRBV23-1 combines with J gene TRBJ2-3; the TCRdb D gene call, TRBD2, has no DNA to confirm it. TRBV23-1 is reported as an ORF; its role is uncertain. This CDR3 is built from 18 residues. CDR3 sequence reads: CASPPQASGASYTDTQYF.

By frequency, this clonotype registers medium-sized. V and J are TRBV5-1 and TRBJ2-1. This CDR3 contains 12 residues. The V gene's germline CDR1 is SGHRS and CDR2 YFSETQ. The CDR3 here is CASSLAWDEQFF.

This chain connects TRBV4-1 to TRBJ2-1. This CDR3 spans 14 amino acids. Per the germline V gene, CDR1 is MGHRA and CDR2 is YSYEKL. This CDR3 reads CASSLEGTYNEQFF.

Considering frequency, this clonotype is medium-sized. The CDR3 loop reads CASTSGARTGELFF. This chain links TRBV7-8 with TRBJ2-2. Germline V gene sequence: CDR1 SGHVS, CDR2 FQNEAQ. The CDR3 covers 14 residues. The full variable domain, its missing parts supplied by reference TRBV7-8 and TRBJ2-2, is GAGVSQSPRYKVAKRGQDVALRCDPISGHVSLFWYQQALGQGPEFLTYFQNEAQLDKSGLPSDRFFAERPEGSVSTLKIQRTQQEDSAVYLCASTSGARTGELFFGEGSRLTVL.

The chain carries TRBV12-3 or TRBV12-4 and TRBJ2-3; no DNA is available, so the TRBD1 call from TCRdb remains unchecked. The CDR3 contains 14 residues. The CDR3 loop is CASSPTEVTDTQYF.